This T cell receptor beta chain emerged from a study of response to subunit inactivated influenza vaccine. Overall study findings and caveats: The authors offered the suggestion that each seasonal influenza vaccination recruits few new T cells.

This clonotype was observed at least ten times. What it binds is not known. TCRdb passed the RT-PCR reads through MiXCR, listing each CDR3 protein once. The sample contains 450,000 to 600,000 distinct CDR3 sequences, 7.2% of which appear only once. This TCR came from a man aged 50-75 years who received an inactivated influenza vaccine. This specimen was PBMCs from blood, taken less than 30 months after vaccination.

The CDR3 DNA is TGTGCCAGCAGCGGACAGTCTTTCGAGCAGTACTTC. Protein sequence: CASSGQSFEQYF. V gene TRBV21-1 combines with J gene TRBJ2-7; the table gives TRBD1 as D, unverified against the DNA. TRBV21-1 is reported as a pseudogene. The CDR3 length is 12 residues.